These 32 T cell receptor beta chains share one sample of origin, sequenced in a study of tumor-infiltrating lymphocytes in primary liver carcinoma. Researchers drew blood RNA from unsorted whole blood and extracted germline DNA as well. Using a constant-region primer together with ProtoScript II reverse transcriptase, TCR beta cDNA was made from about 500 ng of total RNA. Nested multiplex PCR, run for three rounds with slightly modified ARM-PCR, yielded TCR beta libraries. A C-beta reverse primer and TRBV1-TRBV30 forward primers served in each of the first two PCR rounds, at about 10 cycles apiece. TCRdb used MiXCR to reprocess the multiplex PCR reads, holding one entry per CDR3 protein. The sample contains 330,000 or so distinct CDR3 sequences, almost 65% of which appear only once. What was sequenced was peripheral blood. Receptors originate from a man aged 35 to 55 with primary liver carcinoma and hepatitis B virus infection.

As regards this clonotype: This may stem from a read error, because a much larger clone lies one nucleotide away. The V call is TRBV14, the J call TRBJ1-2; a weak D match, TRBD1 (6 bases). The germline CDR1 and CDR2 sequences are SGHDN and FVKESK. There are 15 residues in the CDR3. The CDR3 spells CTSSQSRGGNYGYTF. CDR3 nucleotide sequence: TGTACCAGCAGCCAATCGAGAGGGGGGAACTATGGCTACACCTTC.

Regarding this clonotype: Its ends do not fully match the called genes, so a read error is possible. The rearrangement joins TRBV11-2 to TRBJ2-7; TRBD1 agrees at 7 bases. The CDR3 length is 16 residues. In germline, CDR1 is SGHAT, CDR2 FQNNGV. CDR3 region: CVSSLDNRGFPYEQYF. The CDR3, as DNA: TGTGTCAGCAGCTTAGACAACAGGGGATTCCCCTACGAGCAGTACTTC.

As regards this clonotype: One end of the junction does not line up with germline, which may come from a read error. This sequence joins TRBV11-2 and TRBJ1-1; no clear D gene. The CDR3 is 12 amino acids. CDR1 and CDR2 (germline): SGHAT, FQNNGV. CDR3 protein: CANSFANTEVFF. The CDR3 nucleotides are TGTGCCAACAGCTTCGCGAACACTGAAGTTTTCTTT.

Concerning this clonotype itself: This may be a read error: a much more frequent sequence differs by one nucleotide. The rearrangement uses TRBV12-3 or TRBV12-4 and TRBJ1-5, with D unresolved. The CDR3 totals 12 residues. CDR3 sequence: CTSSLVGQPQHF. DNA for the CDR3: TGTACCAGCAGTTTAGTGGGGCAGCCCCAGCATTTT.

V and J are TRBV12-3 or TRBV12-4 and TRBJ2-2, with 7 positions matching TRBD1. This CDR3 has 16 amino acids. J was trimmed by 4 bases and V by 3 bases; bases with no gene match: 8. The CDR3 loop is CASSLGIGGGTGELFF. CDR3 coding DNA: TGTGCCAGCAGTTTGGGTATAGGGGGCGGCACCGGGGAGCTGTTTTTT.

As regards this clonotype: A much more abundant neighbour one base away suggests this may be a read error. The V and J genes are TRBV6-6 and TRBJ2-1; 14 nucleotides line up with TRBD2. The CDR3 runs 18 residues. Germline lookup yields CDR1 MNHNY and CDR2 SVGAGI (reference sequence). The CDR3 protein is CASRYYGTSGSKTDELFF. The DNA for the CDR3 is TGTGCCAGCAGATACTACGGGACTAGCGGGAGTAAGACCGATGAGCTGTTCTTC.

Concerning this clonotype: This may come from a read error, since a much larger clone is one base off. The rearrangement links TRBV12-3 or TRBV12-4 to TRBJ1-2, with 8 bases fitting TRBD1. CDR3 size: 15 residues. The V and J ends lost 6 bases and 9 bases, in that order; junction bases with no gene match: 15. CDR3 coding DNA: TGTGCCAGCAGCCGGACAGGGTCAACATCGAGTTGCTACACCTTC. Its translation is CASSRTGSTSSCYTF.

Concerning this clonotype: A read error may produce the germline difference seen at one junction end. The rearrangement joins TRBV10-3 to TRBJ1-1, with 8 bases identical to TRBD1. The CDR3 has 16 amino acids. The germline gives CDR1 ENHRY, CDR2 SYGVKD. This chain's CDR3 is CAIGESRDRRFTEAFF. The CDR3 DNA reads as TGTGCCATCGGTGAGTCCCGGGACAGGAGATTCACTGAAGCTTTCTTT.

With respect to this clonotype: The junction shows a germline mismatch at one end, possibly a read error. The chain has TRBV11-2 and TRBJ2-1; tentatively, D is TRBD1 (5 bases). The CDR3 runs to 12 residues. The germline gives CDR1 SGHAT, CDR2 FQNNGV. The CDR3 DNA sequence: TGTGCCAGCGGCTTAGGTGGGCAGGGGCAGTTCTTC. Its translation is CASGLGGQGQFF.

The rearrangement uses TRBV6-5 and TRBJ2-2, with TRBD2 matching 11 bases. Germline V gene lookup returns CDR1 MNHEY and CDR2 SVGAGI. This CDR3 contains 18 residues. This chain's CDR3 is CSSSYSLAGGMGTGELFF. In DNA form, the CDR3 reads TGTTCTAGCAGTTACTCCCTAGCGGGGGGTATGGGCACCGGGGAGCTGTTTTTT.

This clonotype has at least ten counts. V and J are TRBV11-2 and TRBJ1-5, with D possibly matching TRBD1 (6 bases). Germline lookup yields CDR1 SGHAT and CDR2 FQNNGV. The CDR3 loop spans 15 amino acids. Trimming pared 5 bases from V and 5 bases from J, leaving 16 bases between. The CDR3 nucleotides are TGTGCCAGCAGCACCCGGGGGGGGGCAGATCAGCCCCAGCATTTT. As protein: CASSTRGGADQPQHF.

Details on this clonotype: A read error may explain this, as a much larger clone is one base away. The V and J genes are TRBV12-3 or TRBV12-4 and TRBJ2-7; D possibly matches TRBD1 or TRBD2 (6 bases each). CDR3 length: 14 amino acids. V lost 7 bases and J lost 4, with 17 bases in between. The CDR3 coding sequence is TGTGCCAGCACCACGGACAGTGGGGGGTACGAGCAGTACTTC. Translation: CASTTDSGGYEQYF.

On this clonotype itself: Being one base from a much bigger clone, this may be a read error. The rearrangement links TRBV4-3 to TRBJ1-6; no clear D. V was pared by 0 bases and J by 9 bases, with 6 bases between. The CDR3 is 13 amino acids. Germline V gene data show CDR1 as LGHNA and CDR2 as YSLEER. CDR3 in amino acids: CASSQERVSPLHF. CDR3 bases: TGCGCCAGCAGCCAAGAGAGGGTTTCACCCCTCCACTTT.

This clonotype has just a few counts. The chain links TRBV6-2 or TRBV6-3 to TRBJ2-7, with 8 nucleotides matching TRBD2. The V gene's germline CDR1 is MNHEY and CDR2 SVGEGT. V gave up 9 bases and J gave up 3 bases; unmatched junction bases: 13. The CDR3 is made up of 15 amino acids. CDR3 nucleotides: TGTGCCAGTTCTCGGGGGGGGACTACATTCTACGAGCAGTACTTC. Amino acids: CASSRGGTTFYEQYF.

To note about this clonotype: Likely a read error: the CDR3 ends without its conserved phenylalanine or tryptophan. The chain is built from TRBV5-1 and TRBJ2-7, with D unclear. The CDR3 has 15 residues. Trimming removed 2 bases at V and 6 bases at J, with 18 bases between. Germline CDR1 reads SGHRS; CDR2 reads YFSETQ. CDR3 in amino acids: CASSFPRSPPSEQYI. The CDR3 nucleotides read TGCGCCAGCAGCTTTCCTCGTTCGCCGCCTAGCGAGCAGTACATC.

Notes on this clonotype: One end of the junction is discordant with germline, which a read error may explain. J is TRBJ2-7 and V is TRBV11-2, with D possibly matching TRBD2 (5 bases). The CDR3 is 13 amino acids. CDR1 is SGHAT, CDR2 FQNNGV, per germline. The CDR3 protein is CASSSGKDYDQYF. DNA of the CDR3: TGTGCTAGCAGTTCCGGAAAAGACTACGATCAGTACTTC.

This rearrangement joins TRBV24-1 to TRBJ2-1; D tentatively fits TRBD1 or TRBD2 (5 bases each). CDR1 and CDR2 (germline): KGHDR, SFDVKD. The CDR3 loop spans 15 amino acids. The germline V and J ends were trimmed by 2 bases and 6 bases, with 13 bases remaining between them. The CDR3 DNA reads TGTGCCACCAGTGATTCCTCAGGGACCTGCAATGAGCAGTTCTTC. Protein product: CATSDSSGTCNEQFF.

The genes are TRBV5-1 and TRBJ2-1; D is perhaps TRBD1 (5 bases). V was cut by 2 bases and J by 9 bases, with 15 bases left in between. From germline, CDR1 is SGHRS and CDR2 YFSETQ. This CDR3 spans 14 amino acids. CDR3 DNA sequence: TGCGCCAGCAGCTTTTCGGACGACCAGGGTGAGCAGTTCTTC. Translating gives CASSFSDDQGEQFF.

For this clonotype: The conserved phenylalanine or tryptophan is not found at the CDR3 terminus, so this likely reflects a read error. The CDR3 sequence is CASSLLPSGSTDTQYL. CDR3 in DNA: TGTGCCAGCAGCTTACTTCCTAGCGGGAGTACTGATACGCAGTATTTG. V usage is TRBV11-2 and J usage is TRBJ2-3; 10 nucleotides agree with TRBD2. The germline V gene has CDR1 SGHAT and CDR2 FQNNGV. The length of the CDR3 is 16 residues. Germline trimming cut 2 bases from V and 6 bases from J; bases unmatched to any gene: 8.

For this clonotype: Germline is not matched at one junction end, which may reflect a read error. This sequence joins TRBV5-6 and TRBJ1-1; the D is unclear. CDR1 and CDR2 from the germline V gene are SGHDT and YYEEEE. The CDR3 is 12 residues long. In nucleotides, the CDR3 is TGTGCCAGGAGCTTGGTAGGAAAGGAAGCTTTCTTT. Amino acid sequence: CARSLVGKEAFF.

A word on this clonotype: The germline gene is not matched at one end of the junction; a read error may be the cause. The chain joins TRBV11-2 to TRBJ1-3; 9 nucleotides line up with TRBD1. The germline gives CDR1 SGHAT, CDR2 FQNNGV. This CDR3 spans 17 amino acids. The DNA for the CDR3 is TGTGCCAGCAGCTACACCGGGACAGGGCCCTCTGGAAACACCATATACTTT. Translating gives CASSYTGTGPSGNTIYF.

This clonotype has just one count. The chain has TRBV5-1 and TRBJ1-1; D uncertain. Germline loops: CDR1 SGHRS, CDR2 YFSETQ. Trimming shortened V by 6 bases and J by 0 bases, and 9 bases separated the two germline ends. This CDR3 is 13 amino acids long. The CDR3 nucleotides are TGCGCCAGCATAAGTGACATGAACACTGAAGCTTTCTTT. This encodes CASISDMNTEAFF.

To note about this clonotype: At one of its ends the junction is not consistent with the germline gene, which may arise from a read error. The chain carries TRBV11-1 and TRBJ1-1; D remains ambiguous. Germline-derived CDR1 and CDR2 are SGHAT and FQDESV (reference sequence). The CDR3 contains 14 residues. The CDR3, as DNA: TGCGCCAGCAGCGTTCGACGAGGAAACACTGAAGCTTTCTTT. It specifies CASSVRRGNTEAFF. Looking up the rest from reference TRBV11-1 and TRBJ1-1 gives the full variable domain: EAEVAQSPRYKITEKSQAVAFWCDPISGHATLYWYRQILGQGPELLVQFQDESVVDDSQLPKDRFSAERLKGVDSTLKIQPAELGDSAMYLCASSVRRGNTEAFFGQGTRLTVV.

A word on this clonotype: Being one base from a much bigger clone, this may be a read error. The CDR3 DNA follows: TGTGCCAGCAGGTCGGAGCCTCCGAACACCGGGGAGCTGTTTTTT. This encodes CASRSEPPNTGELFF. V is TRBV6-1 and J is TRBJ2-2; no firm D call. Germline V gene sequence: CDR1 MNHNS, CDR2 SASEGT. Trimming shortened V by 6 bases and J by 0 bases, and 11 bases separated the two germline ends. The CDR3 spans 15 residues.

This clonotype was seen only once. A much larger clone differs by one base, so this may be a read error. In DNA form, the CDR3 reads TGTGCCAGCAGGACGGGTAACACCGGGGGGCTGTTTTTT. Translating it yields CASRTGNTGGLFF. This chain connects TRBV6-6 to TRBJ2-2, with D perhaps TRBD2 (6 bases). Germline-derived CDR1 and CDR2 are MNHNY and SVGAGI (reference sequence). This CDR3 contains 13 residues.

This clonotype was observed at least ten times. This chain uses TRBV6-5 with TRBJ2-3; D ambiguous. V lost 2 bases to trimming and J lost 7 bases, with 7 bases between them. The CDR3 loop spans 12 amino acids. The germline CDR1 and CDR2 sequences are MNHEY and SVGAGI. Written as DNA, the CDR3 is TGTGCCAGCAGTTACGGGTTAAATACGCAGTATTTT. This codes for CASSYGLNTQYF.

On this clonotype: Since the CDR3 does not end with the conserved phenylalanine or tryptophan, this likely comes from a read error. The chain couples TRBV29-1 to TRBJ2-7; D may be TRBD2 (5 bases). CDR1 SQVTM and CDR2 ANQGSEA come from the germline V gene. The CDR3 runs to 12 residues. With 8 bases removed from V and 3 bases from J, the gap between germline ends came to 14 bases. CDR3 amino acids: CSIGQAGYEQYL. DNA for the CDR3: TGCAGCATTGGGCAGGCGGGCTACGAGCAGTACTTA.

This chain links TRBV5-6 with TRBJ1-1; D is possibly TRBD1 (5 bases). The CDR3 has 13 residues. CDR1 is SGHDT, CDR2 YYEEEE, per germline. V was clipped by 2 bases and J by 3 bases, with 8 bases between them. The chain's CDR3 is CASSFWGYTEAFF. In DNA, the CDR3 is TGTGCCAGCAGCTTCTGGGGGTACACTGAAGCTTTCTTT.

This clonotype was observed once. This may arise from a read error, as a much more abundant clone is one base away. V is TRBV12-3 or TRBV12-4 and J is TRBJ1-4, with D perhaps TRBD1 (6 bases). The CDR3 is 14 amino acids. The V and J ends lost 3 bases and 8 bases respectively, with 13 bases between them. The CDR3 DNA sequence: TGTGCCAGCAGTTTGGAATCGGGGGGCGAAAAACTGTTTTTT. Its protein product is CASSLESGGEKLFF.

Turning to this clonotype: No conserved phenylalanine or tryptophan ends this CDR3, so it is likely a read error. This chain joins TRBV11-3 and TRBJ2-3; 7 nucleotides agree with TRBD1. Germline V gives CDR1 SGHNT, CDR2 YENEEA. The CDR3 is made up of 16 amino acids. Written as DNA, the CDR3 is TGCGCCAGCAGCCACGTACAGGGGAGTGAGCCAGATACGCAGTATTTA. This sequence encodes CASSHVQGSEPDTQYL.

Comments on this clonotype: This may arise from a read error, as a much more abundant clone is one base away. Without the conserved terminal phenylalanine or tryptophan, this CDR3 likely stems from a read error. This chain joins TRBV10-3 and TRBJ2-1; 10 bases fit TRBD2. The CDR3 is made up of 16 amino acids. CDR1 is ENHRY, CDR2 SYGVKD, per germline. J was trimmed by 8 bases and V by 6 bases; bases with no gene match: 13. Here the CDR3 reads CAISGGAGGLKDEQFI. In DNA, the CDR3 is TGTGCCATCAGCGGGGGAGCGGGAGGGCTCAAGGATGAGCAGTTCATC.

The V gene is TRBV29-1, the J gene TRBJ1-1; TRBD1 aligns across 12 bases. This CDR3 has 14 amino acids. In germline, CDR1 is SQVTM, CDR2 ANQGSEA. This CDR3 is CTAGTGGAGAEAFF. The CDR3, as DNA: TGCACCGCTGGGACAGGGGGCGCAGGCGCTGAAGCTTTCTTT.